This TCR beta chain appears in the sequencing data of a study of beta chain features in type 1 diabetes. Study-level information: Sorted cells, more than 95,000,000 in number, were examined across all samples. Whole-study findings and limits: When Type 1 diabetes patients were examined, their TCRB CDR3s proved moderately but significantly shorter in all four CD4+ subsets.

For this clone: Antigen specificity is unknown.

Every isolated RNA sample was fully reverse transcribed, so sequencing captured expressed TCRB transcripts. Profiled with immunoSEQ multiplex PCR; TCRdb holds only in-frame clones, not every one. The sample includes about 330,000 clones, around 10% seen only once; the top ten take about 0.015%. It was via CD45RO/CCR7/CD25/CD127/CD95/CD27 that CD4+ naive, central memory, regulatory and stem cell-like memory cells were sorted. Each of the sorted populations had a purity greater than 98%. V shed 4 bases and J 0 bases; nucleotides not matched to a gene: 14. Per the germline V gene, CDR1 is LGHNA and CDR2 is YNFKEQ. The CDR3 is 20 residues long.

This chain joins TRBV4-2 and TRBJ2-6, with 8 bases matching TRBD1. The TCR was taken from a woman aged 25 to 45 in good health. Material for sequencing was naive CD4+ T cells from blood. CDR3 sequence reads: CASSPPAAGTGHSGANVLTF. CDR3 nucleotide sequence: TGTGCCAGCAGCCCCCCTGCAGCCGGGACAGGTCACTCTGGGGCCAACGTCCTGACTTTC.